A single sample gave rise to the 12 T cell receptor beta chains below, sequenced in a study of shared clonotypes between healthy human individuals. Measured with immunoSEQ multiplex PCR; TCRdb has only the in-frame clones, and not every one. The top ten clones hold more than 0.085% of a sample with about 610,000 clones, around 96% of them seen once. The naive CD8 subset, CD45RO-negative cells positively selected for CCR7, excluded terminally differentiated effector memory CD45RA+ cells. The sample was naive CD8+ T cells sorted from blood. These TCRs come from a woman in her thirties in good health.

The chain employs TRBV10-2 and TRBJ2-1; D is unresolved. Germline loops: CDR1 WSHSY, CDR2 SAAADI. Trimming pared 7 bases from V and 10 bases from J, leaving 8 bases between. The CDR3 contains 10 residues. The CDR3 DNA reads TGCGCCAGCAACTGGGGAGAGCAGTTCTTC. Translated, it gives CASNWGEQFF.

The chain uses TRBV5-1 and TRBJ2-1; tentative D call: TRBD1 (6 bases). Germline CDR1 and CDR2: SGHRS and YFSETQ. This CDR3 spans 16 amino acids. Between the trimmed V and J ends, which lost 0 bases and 6 bases, there was a span of 16 bases. The CDR3 DNA sequence: TGCGCCAGCAGCTTGGGGGCAGGGGCCCCTGGCAATGAGCAGTTCTTC. Translating it yields CASSLGAGAPGNEQFF. Based on the CDR3 plus reference TRBV5-1 and TRBJ2-1, the full variable domain is KAGVTQTPRYLIKTRGQQVTLSCSPISGHRSVSWYQQTPGQGLQFLFEYFSETQRNKGNFPGRFSGRQFSNSRSEMNVSTLELGDSALYLCASSLGAGAPGNEQFFGPGTRLTVL.

The chain joins TRBV28 to TRBJ2-6, with D possibly matching TRBD2 (5 bases). This CDR3 is 17 amino acids long. Germline loops: CDR1 MDHEN, CDR2 SYDVKM. The V end was cut by 5 bases, the J end by 0 bases, with 14 bases between. The CDR3 sequence: CASSPRTLSSGANVLTF. CDR3 bases: TGTGCCAGCAGTCCCAGGACTCTAAGCTCTGGGGCCAACGTCCTGACTTTC.

Details on this clone: Other DNA sequences in the sample encode the same CDR3. The V and J genes are TRBV9 and TRBJ2-2, with a weak D call TRBD2 (6 bases). Trimming stripped 3 bases from V and 5 bases from J, with 8 bases between. This CDR3 region has 13 residues. The germline CDR1 and CDR2 sequences are SGDLS and YYNGEE. The CDR3 coding sequence is TGTGCCAGCAGCGGGGGAGGTACCGGGGAGCTGTTTTTT. Translation gives CASSGGGTGELFF.

The chain carries TRBV27 and TRBJ2-7; TRBD2 matches at 10 bases. This CDR3 is 13 amino acids long. V lost 7 bases to trimming and J lost 4 bases; unmatched junction nucleotides: 4. The V gene's germline CDR1 is MNHEY and CDR2 SMNVEV (reference sequence). Here the CDR3 DNA reads TGTGCCAGCAAAATTAGCGGGAGGTACGAGCAGTACTTC. This translates into CASKISGRYEQYF.

The chain uses TRBV11-2 and TRBJ2-7, with D uncertain. Germline V gene lookup returns CDR1 SGHAT and CDR2 FQNNGV. V gave up 3 bases and J gave up 2 bases, with 17 bases separating them. The CDR3 has 16 residues. CDR3 protein: CASSFLPPQDPYEQYF. CDR3 DNA sequence: TGTGCCAGCAGCTTCCTACCCCCCCAGGACCCCTACGAGCAGTACTTC.

The chain joins TRBV27 to TRBJ2-1, with D unclear. Germline V gene data show CDR1 as MNHEY and CDR2 as SMNVEV (reference sequence). V lost 6 bases and J 2 bases, leaving 2 bases between the germline ends. This CDR3 contains 11 residues. CDR3 nucleotide sequence: TGTGCCAGCAGAACCTACAATGAGCAGTTCTTC. Protein sequence: CASRTYNEQFF.

In this sample, this clone turned up once. V is TRBV6-1 and J is TRBJ2-1; D is perhaps TRBD1 or TRBD2 (5 bases each). Trimming stripped 6 bases from V and 8 bases from J, with 20 bases between. The CDR3 length is 15 residues. CDR1 and CDR2 (germline): MNHNS, SASEGT. CDR3 bases: TGTGCCAGCAGCCCGGAGATACTGGGGGTCCATGAGCAGTTCTTC. Translating it yields CASSPEILGVHEQFF.

V is TRBV14 and J is TRBJ2-6; possible D gene TRBD2, 5 bases. Trimming cost V 1 base and J 2 bases, with 6 bases left between them. CDR3 size: 15 residues. Looked up from germline, CDR1 is SGHDN and CDR2 is FVKESK. CDR3 protein: CASSQGGPGANVLTF. The CDR3 DNA reads as TGTGCCAGCAGCCAAGGCGGGCCTGGGGCCAACGTCCTGACTTTC.

This clone was found once. This chain uses TRBV9 with TRBJ2-1, with D perhaps TRBD1 (5 bases). V was clipped by 3 bases and J by 5 bases, with 9 bases between them. Germline V gene data show CDR1 as SGDLS and CDR2 as YYNGEE. The CDR3 totals 13 residues. The DNA for the CDR3 is TGTGCCAGCAGCGCAGACAGCCACAATGAGCAGTTCTTC. This translates into CASSADSHNEQFF.

The chain carries TRBV28 and TRBJ1-2; D call uncertain. The V and J ends lost 6 bases and 4 bases respectively, with 24 bases between them. Germline V CDR1 and CDR2: MDHEN, SYDVKM. This CDR3 is built from 17 residues. The CDR3 is CASRPILYSGETYGYTF. The CDR3 region has the DNA TGTGCCAGCAGGCCGATCCTGTACAGCGGCGAGACCTATGGCTACACCTTC.

About this clone: This same CDR3 is encoded by further DNA sequences in the sample. The chain carries TRBV27 and TRBJ2-1, with 9 positions matching TRBD2. The CDR3 is 14 residues long. The germline CDR1 and CDR2 sequences are MNHEY and SMNVEV (reference sequence). V was clipped by 6 bases and J by 7 bases; unmatched bases: 7. The CDR3 is CASSLSREGNEQFF. The CDR3 nucleotides read TGTGCCAGCAGCCTGTCGCGGGAGGGGAATGAGCAGTTCTTC.